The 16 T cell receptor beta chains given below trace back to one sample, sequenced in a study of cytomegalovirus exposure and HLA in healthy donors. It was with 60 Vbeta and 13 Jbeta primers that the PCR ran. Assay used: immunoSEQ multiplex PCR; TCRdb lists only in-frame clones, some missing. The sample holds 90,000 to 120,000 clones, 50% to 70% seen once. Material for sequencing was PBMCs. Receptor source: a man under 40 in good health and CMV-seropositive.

CDR3 nucleotide sequence: TGCGCCAGCAACGGGACAGCCGCCTACGAGCAGTACTTC. This encodes CASNGTAAYEQYF. The genes are TRBV10-1 and TRBJ2-5; 7 bases are shared with TRBD1. Near its end, the DNA agrees better with TRBJ2-7, so the J call may be wrong. Germline lookup yields CDR1 WNHNN and CDR2 SYGVQD (reference sequence). The CDR3 totals 13 residues.

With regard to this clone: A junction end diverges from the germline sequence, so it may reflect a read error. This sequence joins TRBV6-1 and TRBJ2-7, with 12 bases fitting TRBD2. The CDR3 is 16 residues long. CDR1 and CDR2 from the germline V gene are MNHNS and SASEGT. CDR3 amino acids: CAISESTSGGGYEQYF. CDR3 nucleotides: TGTGCCATCAGTGAGTCGACTAGCGGGGGTGGGTACGAGCAGTACTTC.

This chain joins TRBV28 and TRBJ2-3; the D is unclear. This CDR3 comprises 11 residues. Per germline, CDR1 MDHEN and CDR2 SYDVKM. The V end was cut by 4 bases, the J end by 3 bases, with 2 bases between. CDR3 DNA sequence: TGTGCCAGCAGTTCAACAGATACGCAGTATTTT. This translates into CASSSTDTQYF.

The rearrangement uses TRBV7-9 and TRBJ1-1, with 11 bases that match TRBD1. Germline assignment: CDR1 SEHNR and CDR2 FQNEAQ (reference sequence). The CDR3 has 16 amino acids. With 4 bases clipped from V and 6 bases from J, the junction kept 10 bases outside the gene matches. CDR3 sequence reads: CASSSAGTGGRAEAFF. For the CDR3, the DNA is TGTGCCAGCAGCTCGGCCGGGACAGGGGGAAGGGCTGAAGCTTTCTTT.

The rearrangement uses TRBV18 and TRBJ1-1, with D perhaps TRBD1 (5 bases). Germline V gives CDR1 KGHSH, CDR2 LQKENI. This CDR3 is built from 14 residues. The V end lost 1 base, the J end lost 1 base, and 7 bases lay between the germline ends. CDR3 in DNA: TGTGCCAGCTCACCACAAGGACAGAACACTGAAGCTTTCTTT. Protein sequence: CASSPQGQNTEAFF.

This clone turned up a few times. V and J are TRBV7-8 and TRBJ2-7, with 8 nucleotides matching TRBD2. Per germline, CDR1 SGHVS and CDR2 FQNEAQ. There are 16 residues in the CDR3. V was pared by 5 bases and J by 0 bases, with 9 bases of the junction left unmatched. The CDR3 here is CASSQRARGASYEQYF. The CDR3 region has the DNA TGTGCCAGCAGCCAAAGGGCGCGGGGGGCCTCCTACGAGCAGTACTTC.

This chain's CDR3 is CSARADYEQYF. The CDR3 nucleotides read TGCAGTGCTAGAGCAGACTACGAGCAGTACTTC. The V call is TRBV20-1, the J call TRBJ2-7; D not certain. CDR1 DFQATT and CDR2 SNEGSKA come from the germline V gene (reference sequence). Trimming cost V 1 base and J 3 bases, with 4 bases left between them. This CDR3 comprises 11 residues.

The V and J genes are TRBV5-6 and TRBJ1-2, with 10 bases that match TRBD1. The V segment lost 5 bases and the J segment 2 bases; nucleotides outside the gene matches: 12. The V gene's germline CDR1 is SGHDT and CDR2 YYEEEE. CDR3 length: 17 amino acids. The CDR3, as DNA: TGTGCCAGCAGGGGTTTTGGACAGGGGGATGGGAACTATGGCTACACCTTC. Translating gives CASRGFGQGDGNYGYTF.

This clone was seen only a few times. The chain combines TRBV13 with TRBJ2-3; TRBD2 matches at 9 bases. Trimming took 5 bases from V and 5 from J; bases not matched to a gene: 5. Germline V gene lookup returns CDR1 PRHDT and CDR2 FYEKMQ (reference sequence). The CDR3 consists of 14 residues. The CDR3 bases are TGTGCCAGCAGCCCGCGGGGGGGCGGAGATACGCAGTATTTT. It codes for CASSPRGGGDTQYF.

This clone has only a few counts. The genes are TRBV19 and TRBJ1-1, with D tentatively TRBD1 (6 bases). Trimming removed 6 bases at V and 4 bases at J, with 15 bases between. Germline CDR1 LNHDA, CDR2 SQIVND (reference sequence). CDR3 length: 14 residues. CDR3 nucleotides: TGTGCCAGTAGCCCGTGGGGAGGGGGCACTGAAGCTTTCTTT. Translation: CASSPWGGGTEAFF.

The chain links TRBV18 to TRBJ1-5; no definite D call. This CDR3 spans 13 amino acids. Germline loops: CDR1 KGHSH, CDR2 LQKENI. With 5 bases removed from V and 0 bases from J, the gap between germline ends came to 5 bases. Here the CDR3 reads CASSEFSNQPQHF. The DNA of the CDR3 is TGTGCCAGCTCAGAGTTTAGCAATCAGCCCCAGCATTTT.

This CDR3 is CSARVEGYTF. CDR3 sequence (DNA): TGCAGTGCCCGGGTGGAGGGCTACACCTTC. The chain links TRBV20-1 to TRBJ1-2; D unclear. V lost 6 bases and J lost 8, with 10 bases in between. The CDR3 is 10 residues long. CDR1 DFQATT and CDR2 SNEGSKA come from the germline V gene (reference sequence).

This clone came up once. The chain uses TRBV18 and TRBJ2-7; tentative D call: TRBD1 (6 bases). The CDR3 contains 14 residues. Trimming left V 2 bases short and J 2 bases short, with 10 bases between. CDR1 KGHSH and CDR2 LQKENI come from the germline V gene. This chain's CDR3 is CASSPVQGPYEQYF. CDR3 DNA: TGTGCCAGCTCACCAGTTCAGGGGCCCTACGAGCAGTACTTC.

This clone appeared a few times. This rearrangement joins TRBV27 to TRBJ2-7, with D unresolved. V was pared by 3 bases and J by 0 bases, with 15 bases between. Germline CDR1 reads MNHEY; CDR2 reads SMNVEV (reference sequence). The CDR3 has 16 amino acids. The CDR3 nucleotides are TGTGCCAGCAGTTTGGGTGGGCAGGTGAGCTCCTACGAGCAGTACTTC. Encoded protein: CASSLGGQVSSYEQYF.

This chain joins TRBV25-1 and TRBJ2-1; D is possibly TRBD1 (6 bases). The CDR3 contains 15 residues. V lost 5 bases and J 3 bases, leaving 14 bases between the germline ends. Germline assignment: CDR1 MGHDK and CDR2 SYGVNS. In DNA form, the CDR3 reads TGTGCCAGCAGTTCCGAGACAGGTAACTACAATGAGCAGTTCTTC. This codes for CASSSETGNYNEQFF.

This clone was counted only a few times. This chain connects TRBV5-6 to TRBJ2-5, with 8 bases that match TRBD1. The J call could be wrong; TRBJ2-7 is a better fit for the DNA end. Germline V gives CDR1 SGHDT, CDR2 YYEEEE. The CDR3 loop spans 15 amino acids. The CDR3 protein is CASSLRGQDSYEQYF. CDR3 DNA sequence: TGTGCCAGCAGCTTACGGGGACAGGATTCCTACGAGCAGTACTTC.